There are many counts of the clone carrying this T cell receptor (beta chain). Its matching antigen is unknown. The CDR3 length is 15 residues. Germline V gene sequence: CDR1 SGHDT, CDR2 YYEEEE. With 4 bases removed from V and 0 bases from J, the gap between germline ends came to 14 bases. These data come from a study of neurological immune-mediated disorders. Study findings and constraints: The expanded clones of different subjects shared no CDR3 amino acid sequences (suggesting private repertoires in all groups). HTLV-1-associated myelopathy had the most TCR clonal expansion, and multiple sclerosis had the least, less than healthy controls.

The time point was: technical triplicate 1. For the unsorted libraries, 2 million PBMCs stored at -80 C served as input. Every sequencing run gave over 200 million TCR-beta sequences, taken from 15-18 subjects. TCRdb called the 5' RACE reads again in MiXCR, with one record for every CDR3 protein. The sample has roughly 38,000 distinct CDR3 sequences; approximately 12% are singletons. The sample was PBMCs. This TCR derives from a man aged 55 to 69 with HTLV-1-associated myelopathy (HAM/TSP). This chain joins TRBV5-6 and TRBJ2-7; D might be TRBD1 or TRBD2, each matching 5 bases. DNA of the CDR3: TGTGCCAGCAGCCTTCCCGGGACCAACTCCTACGAGCAGTACTTC. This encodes CASSLPGTNSYEQYF.